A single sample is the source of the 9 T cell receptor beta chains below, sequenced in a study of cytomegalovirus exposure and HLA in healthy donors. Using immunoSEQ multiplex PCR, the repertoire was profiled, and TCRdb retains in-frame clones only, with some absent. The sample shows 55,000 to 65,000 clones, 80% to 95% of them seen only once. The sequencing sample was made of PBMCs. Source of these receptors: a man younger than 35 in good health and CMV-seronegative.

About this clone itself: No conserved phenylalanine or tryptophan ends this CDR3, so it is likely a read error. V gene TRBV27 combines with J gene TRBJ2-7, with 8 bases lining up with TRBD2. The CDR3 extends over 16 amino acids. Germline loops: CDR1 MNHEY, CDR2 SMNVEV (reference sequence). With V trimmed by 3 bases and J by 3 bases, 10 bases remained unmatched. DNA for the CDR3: TGTGCCAGCAGTTTCAGGGCGGGAGGCCTTATCTACGAGCAGTACCTC. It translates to CASSFRAGGLIYEQYL.

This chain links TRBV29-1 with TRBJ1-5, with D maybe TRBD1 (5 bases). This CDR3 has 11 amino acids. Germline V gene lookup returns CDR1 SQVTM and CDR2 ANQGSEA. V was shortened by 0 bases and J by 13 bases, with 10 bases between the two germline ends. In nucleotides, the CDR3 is TGCAGCGTTGAAGATGGGGGGAAGCAGCATTTT. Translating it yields CSVEDGGKQHF.

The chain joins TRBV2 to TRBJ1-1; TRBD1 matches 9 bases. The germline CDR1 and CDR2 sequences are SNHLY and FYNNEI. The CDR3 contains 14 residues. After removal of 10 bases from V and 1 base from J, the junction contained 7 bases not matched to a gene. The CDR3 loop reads CATLTGGGNTEAFF. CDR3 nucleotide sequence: TGTGCCACCCTTACAGGGGGCGGGAACACTGAAGCTTTCTTT.

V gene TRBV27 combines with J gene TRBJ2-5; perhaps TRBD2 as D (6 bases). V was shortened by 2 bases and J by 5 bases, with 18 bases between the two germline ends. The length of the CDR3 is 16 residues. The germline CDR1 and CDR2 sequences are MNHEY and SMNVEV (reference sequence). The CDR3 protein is CASSLGLAYVRETQYF. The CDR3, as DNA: TGTGCCAGCAGTTTAGGCCTAGCGTATGTGAGGGAGACCCAGTACTTC.

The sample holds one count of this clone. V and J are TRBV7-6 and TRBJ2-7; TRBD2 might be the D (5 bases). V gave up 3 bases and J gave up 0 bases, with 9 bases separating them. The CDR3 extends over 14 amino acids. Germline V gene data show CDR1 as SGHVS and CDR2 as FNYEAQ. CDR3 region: CASSFKAVSYEQYF. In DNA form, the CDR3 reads TGTGCCAGCAGCTTTAAAGCGGTCTCCTACGAGCAGTACTTC.

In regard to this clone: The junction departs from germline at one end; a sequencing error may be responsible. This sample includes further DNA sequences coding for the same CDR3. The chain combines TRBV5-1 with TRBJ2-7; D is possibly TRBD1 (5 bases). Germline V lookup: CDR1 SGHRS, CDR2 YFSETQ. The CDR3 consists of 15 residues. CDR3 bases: TGCGCCAGCAGCTTGTCTGCGCTGGGGCCGGGTGAGCAGTACTTT. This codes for CASSLSALGPGEQYF.

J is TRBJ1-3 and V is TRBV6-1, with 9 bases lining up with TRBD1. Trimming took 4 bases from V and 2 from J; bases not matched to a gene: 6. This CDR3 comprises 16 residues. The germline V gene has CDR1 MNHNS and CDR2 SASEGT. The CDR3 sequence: CASSVTGTGTGNTIYF. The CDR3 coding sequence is TGTGCCAGCAGTGTTACCGGGACAGGGACTGGAAACACCATATATTTT.

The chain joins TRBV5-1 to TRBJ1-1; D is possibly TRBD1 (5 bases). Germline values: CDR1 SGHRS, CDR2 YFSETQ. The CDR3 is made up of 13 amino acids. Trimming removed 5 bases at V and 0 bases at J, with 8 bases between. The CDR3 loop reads CASRTELNTEAFF. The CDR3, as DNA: TGCGCCAGCAGGACAGAGTTGAACACTGAAGCTTTCTTT.

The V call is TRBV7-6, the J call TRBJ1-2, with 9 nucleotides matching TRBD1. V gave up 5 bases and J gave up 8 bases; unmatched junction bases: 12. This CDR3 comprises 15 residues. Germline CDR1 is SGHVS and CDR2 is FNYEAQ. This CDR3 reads CASSPQGAQAGGYTF. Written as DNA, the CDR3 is TGTGCCAGCAGCCCACAGGGGGCGCAGGCTGGAGGCTACACCTTC.